A selection of T cell receptor beta chains follows, all from one sample in a study of tumor and adjacent non-tumor tissue in lung cancer. MiXCR was run by TCRdb on the multiplex PCR reads, yielding one entry per CDR3 protein. The profile shows 90,000 to 100,000 distinct CDR3 sequences, 80% of them singletons. Sequenced material: distant non-tumor lung tissue. The receptors shown here come from a man in his sixties with small cell lung cancer. Each CDR3 is given with its conserved first and last residue. A D gene is named only where the DNA matches it firmly. Size is stated for part of the rows, as once, few or many counts, or as a class when the clone is expanded.

D	V	J	size	CDR3	DNA
TRBD2	TRBV11-2	TRBJ2-1	NA	CARQMREDDNEQFF	TGTGCCAGGCAGATGCGGGAGGACGACAATGAGCAGTTCTTC
TRBD2	TRBV11-3	TRBJ2-7	NA	CAISFSGYSPTVYEQYF	TGTGCCATCAGCTTTAGCGGGTACAGCCCCACTGTCTACGAACAGTACTTC
TRBD1	TRBV20-1	TRBJ1-1	NA	CCATGVNTEASF	TGCTGTGCGACAGGGGTGAACACTGAAGCTTCCTTT
NA	TRBV7-9	TRBJ2-1	many	CASSLREAYEQFF	TGTGCCAGCAGCTTGAGGGAGGCCTATGAGCAGTTCTTC
NA	TRBV6-5	TRBJ2-5	NA	CASSRDLAANIKETQYF	TGTGCCAGCAGCCGCGATCTAGCTGCCAACATTAAAGAGACCCAGTACTTC
TRBD1	TRBV29-1	TRBJ1-1	many	CSVVLGGEVRGEAFF	TGCAGCGTTGTTTTAGGGGGCGAGGTACGCGGTGAAGCTTTCTTT
NA	TRBV4-1	TRBJ2-2	once	CASSQFGANTGELLF	TGCGCCAGCAGCCAATTCGGAGCTAACACCGGGGAGCTGCTTTTT
TRBD2	TRBV7-9	TRBJ2-1	many	CASSPLQREGQDEQFF	TGTGCCAGCAGCCCTCTACAGCGGGAGGGCCAGGATGAGCAGTTCTTC
TRBD1	TRBV20-1	TRBJ1-5	NA	CSHRTGGYQPQHF	TGCAGTCATAGGACAGGGGGCTATCAGCCCCAGCATTTT
NA	TRBV27	TRBJ2-5	few	CASSLDMYQETQYF	TGTGCCAGCAGTCTGGATATGTACCAAGAGACCCAGTACTTC
NA	TRBV4-2	TRBJ2-7	NA	CASSQDGMLTEQYF	TGTGCCAGCAGCCAAGATGGGATGCTGACCGAGCAGTACTTC
NA	TRBV6-6	TRBJ2-7	once	CASSYGEDRSNEQYF	TGTGCCAGCAGTTACGGGGAGGACAGGAGCAACGAGCAGTACTTC
NA	TRBV11-2	TRBJ2-1	NA	CASSLMTAQSSYDEHFF	TGTGCCAGCAGCTTAATGACAGCCCAGAGCTCTTACGATGAGCACTTCTTC
NA	TRBV6-2/TRBV6-3	TRBJ1-1	NA	CASSEVAPFYSEAFF	TGTGCCAGCAGTGAGGTGGCACCGTTTTATTCTGAAGCTTTCTTC
NA	TRBV11-2	TRBJ1-3	NA	CATNLRGGAGNTIYF	TGTGCCACCAACTTAAGGGGGGGCGCTGGAAACACCATATATTTT
NA	TRBV4-2	TRBJ2-7	NA	CASSQDTSVNEQYF	TGTGCCAGCAGCCAAGATACCAGTGTTAACGAGCAGTACTTC
TRBD2	TRBV11-1	TRBJ2-1	NA	CASSSETRTCGSGNEQFF	TGTGCCAGCAGCTCAGAAACGAGGACTTGCGGGAGTGGTAATGAGCAGTTTTTC
NA	TRBV13	TRBJ1-6	NA	CASSRNDGSSYNSLIHF	TGTGCCAGCAGCCGAAACGACGGAAGCTCCTATAATTCACTCATCCACTTT
NA	TRBV28	TRBJ2-3	NA	CISSYGARFTDTQYF	TGTATCAGCAGTTATGGGGCGCGTTTTACAGATACGCAGTATTTT
NA	TRBV28	TRBJ1-4	many	CASSRSLNEKLFF	TGTGCCAGCAGTCGGAGCCTTAATGAAAAACTGTTTTTT
NA	TRBV12-3/TRBV12-4	TRBJ2-7	once	CASRPGHGSYEHYF	TGTGCCAGTAGACCCGGACACGGCTCCTACGAGCACTACTTC
TRBD1	TRBV6-5	TRBJ2-2	few	CASRDREYLTGELFF	TGTGCCAGCAGGGACAGGGAATACCTCACCGGGGAGCTGTTTTTT
NA	TRBV10-3	TRBJ2-5	few	CAIGGVGSQETQYF	TGTGCCATCGGAGGGGTCGGTTCCCAAGAGACCCAGTACTTC
TRBD2	TRBV12-3/TRBV12-4	TRBJ2-5	NA	CASSLPAGGGVTQYF	TGTGCCAGCAGCCTACCAGCGGGAGGGGGAGTGACCCAGTACTTC
NA	TRBV6-5	TRBJ2-1	NA	CASTYSGGVANEQFF	TGTGCCAGCACTTACTCTGGTGGAGTGGCTAATGAGCAGTTCTTC
NA	TRBV5-4	TRBJ2-3	few	CASSLGRPGNTDTQYF	TGTGCCAGCAGCTTGGGTAGGCCGGGGAACACAGATACGCAGTATTTT
NA	TRBV11-1	TRBJ2-7	once	CASSLSEDQYF	TGTGCCAGCAGCCTAAGTGAGGATCAGTACTTC
NA	TRBV29-1	TRBJ2-6	once	CSVSTGGVANLLTF	TGCAGCGTCTCCACAGGGGGGGTGGCCAACCTCCTGACTTTC
TRBD1	TRBV29-1	TRBJ1-1	many	CSARGGAGRTEAFF	TGCAGCGCCAGGGGGGGGGCGGGAAGGACTGAAGCTTTCTTT
TRBD2	TRBV6-2/TRBV6-3	TRBJ2-4	NA	CASSNGRLAGGAQYF	TGTGCCAGCAGTAACGGTCGACTAGCGGGAGGTGCTCAGTACTTC
TRBD2	TRBV6-2/TRBV6-3	TRBJ2-7	NA	CVSKIAGAPMERCF	TGTGTGAGCAAGATAGCGGGAGCCCCTATGGAGCGGTGCTTC
NA	TRBV29-1	TRBJ1-4	NA	CSVESDGTNEKLVF	TGCAGCGTTGAATCGGACGGAACTAATGAAAAACTGGTTTTT
NA	TRBV30	TRBJ1-4	NA	CAWSFTGLGDEKLFF	TGTGCCTGGAGTTTTACAGGGCTGGGGGATGAAAAACTGTTTTTT
NA	TRBV24-1	TRBJ2-3	NA	CATSVVPGRFNQPQYF	TGTGCCACCAGTGTCGTACCGGGGCGGTTTAATCAGCCCCAGTATTTT
NA	TRBV28	TRBJ2-7	NA	CASSFASVVCEQYF	TGTGCCAGCAGTTTCGCTAGCGTAGTCTGCGAGCAGTACTTC